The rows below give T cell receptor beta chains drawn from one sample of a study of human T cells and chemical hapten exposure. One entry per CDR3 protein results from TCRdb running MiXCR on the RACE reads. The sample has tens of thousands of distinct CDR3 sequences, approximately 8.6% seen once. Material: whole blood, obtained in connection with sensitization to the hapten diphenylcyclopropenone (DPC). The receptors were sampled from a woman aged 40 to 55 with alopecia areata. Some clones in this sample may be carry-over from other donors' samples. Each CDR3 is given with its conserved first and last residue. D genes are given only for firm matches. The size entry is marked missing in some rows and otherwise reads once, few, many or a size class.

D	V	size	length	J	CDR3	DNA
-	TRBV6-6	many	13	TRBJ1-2	CASSNGQLYGYTF	TGTGCCAGCAGTAATGGACAGCTCTATGGCTACACCTTC
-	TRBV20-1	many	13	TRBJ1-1	CSALSGSNTEAFF	TGCAGTGCTCTCAGCGGGTCGAACACTGAAGCTTTCTTT
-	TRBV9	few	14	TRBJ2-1	CASSGAGFNNEQFF	TGTGCCAGCAGCGGGGCGGGATTCAACAATGAGCAGTTCTTC
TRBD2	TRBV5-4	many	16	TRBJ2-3	CASSTRNGGALDTQYF	TGTGCCAGCAGTACCCGTAACGGGGGGGCTTTAGATACGCAGTATTTT
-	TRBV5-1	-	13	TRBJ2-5	CASSRPGPETQYF	TGCGCCAGCAGCCGACCGGGTCCAGAGACCCAGTACTTC
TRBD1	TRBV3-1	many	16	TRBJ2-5	CASSQNFGTAQETQYF	TGTGCCAGCAGCCAAAACTTCGGGACAGCTCAAGAGACCCAGTACTTC
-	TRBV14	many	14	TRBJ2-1	CASSQINTHNEQFF	TGTGCCAGCAGCCAAATAAACACCCACAATGAGCAGTTCTTC
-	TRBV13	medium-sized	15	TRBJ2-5	CASSLAVGYQETQYF	TGTGCCAGCAGCTTAGCCGTCGGGTACCAAGAGACCCAGTACTTC
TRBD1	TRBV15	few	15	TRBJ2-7	CATSISGTGVDEQYF	TGTGCCACCAGCATCTCCGGGACAGGGGTCGACGAGCAGTACTTC
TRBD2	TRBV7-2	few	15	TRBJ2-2	CASSLVRGDTGELFF	TGTGCCAGCAGCTTAGTTCGGGGGGACACCGGGGAGCTGTTTTTT
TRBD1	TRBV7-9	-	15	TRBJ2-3	CASSSTGGVEDTQYF	TGTGCCAGCAGCTCCACAGGGGGCGTAGAAGATACGCAGTATTTT
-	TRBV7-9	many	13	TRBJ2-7	CASSLGAPYEQYF	TGTGCCAGCAGCTTAGGAGCGCCCTACGAGCAGTACTTC
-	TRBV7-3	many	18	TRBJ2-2	CASSLKSLEQAGTGELFF	TGTGCCAGCAGCTTAAAATCGTTAGAGCAAGCCGGCACCGGGGAGCTGTTTTTT
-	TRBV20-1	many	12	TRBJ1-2	CSVPHANYGYTF	TGCAGTGTCCCACACGCTAACTATGGCTACACCTTC
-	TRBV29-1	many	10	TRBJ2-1	CSVVYNEQFF	TGCAGCGTTGTATACAATGAGCAGTTCTTC
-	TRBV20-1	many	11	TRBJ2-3	CSAMGADTQYF	TGCAGTGCTATGGGGGCAGATACGCAGTATTTT
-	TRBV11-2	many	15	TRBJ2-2	CASSLSSLYSGELFF	TGTGCCAGCAGCTTATCGTCCCTCTATTCCGGGGAGCTGTTTTTT
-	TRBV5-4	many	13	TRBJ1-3	CASSIDSRNTIYF	TGTGCCAGCAGCATAGACAGTCGAAACACCATATATTTT
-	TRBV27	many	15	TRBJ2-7	CASSLSGGGGDEQYF	TGTGCCAGCAGTTTATCAGGGGGGGGCGGCGACGAGCAGTACTTC
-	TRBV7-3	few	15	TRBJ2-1	CASSLETHGYNEQFF	TGTGCCAGCAGCTTAGAAACTCATGGTTACAATGAGCAGTTCTTC
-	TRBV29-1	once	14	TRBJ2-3	CSAWEAGLTDTQYF	TGCAGCGCCTGGGAGGCGGGACTTACAGATACGCAGTATTTT
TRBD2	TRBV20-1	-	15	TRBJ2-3	CSARAGTSGANTQYF	TGCAGTGCTAGAGCCGGGACTAGCGGGGCTAATACGCAGTATTTT
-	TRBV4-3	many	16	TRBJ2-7	CASSQDLGGGSYEQYF	TGCGCCAGCAGCCAAGATCTTGGGGGTGGATCATACGAGCAGTACTTC
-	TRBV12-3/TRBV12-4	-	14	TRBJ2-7	CASWGRGVGDEQYF	TGTGCCAGCTGGGGCAGGGGGGTTGGAGACGAGCAGTACTTC
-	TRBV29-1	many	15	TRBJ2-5	CSVELGTPSQETQYF	TGCAGCGTTGAGCTGGGTACCCCTTCCCAAGAGACCCAGTACTTC
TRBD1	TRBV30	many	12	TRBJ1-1	CAGQGSGTEAFF	TGTGCCGGACAGGGTAGCGGCACTGAAGCTTTCTTT
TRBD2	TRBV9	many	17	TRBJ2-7	CASSVSPRGREGGEQYF	TGTGCCAGCAGCGTATCCCCCCGGGGCAGGGAGGGCGGCGAGCAGTACTTC
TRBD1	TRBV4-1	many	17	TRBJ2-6	CASSQVSGGSGANVLTF	TGCGCCAGCAGCCAAGTCTCAGGGGGCTCTGGGGCCAACGTCCTGACTTTC
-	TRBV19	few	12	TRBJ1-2	CASGRGDYGYTF	TGTGCCAGCGGACGGGGGGACTATGGCTACACCTTC
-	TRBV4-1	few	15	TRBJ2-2	CASSQDLGVAGELFF	TGCGCCAGCAGCCAAGATCTCGGGGTTGCCGGGGAGCTGTTTTTT
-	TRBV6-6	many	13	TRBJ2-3	CASSYLPSDTQYF	TGTGCCAGCAGTTACCTGCCTTCCGATACGCAGTATTTT
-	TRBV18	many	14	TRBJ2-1	CASSPTLAPREQFF	TGTGCCAGCTCACCAACTCTAGCACCGAGGGAGCAGTTCTTC
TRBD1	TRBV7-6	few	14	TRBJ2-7	CASSLWDRDNEQYF	TGTGCCAGCAGCTTATGGGACAGGGACAACGAGCAGTACTTC
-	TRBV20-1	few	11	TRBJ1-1	CSARKNTEAFF	TGCAGTGCGAGGAAGAACACTGAAGCTTTCTTT
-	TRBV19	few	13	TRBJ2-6	CASSTSGANVLTF	TGTGCCAGTAGTACCTCTGGGGCCAACGTCCTGACTTTC
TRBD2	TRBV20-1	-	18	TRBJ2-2	CSARRSSGGAGYTGELFF	TGCAGTGCCCGCCGGTCTAGCGGGGGGGCCGGTTATACCGGGGAGCTGTTTTTT
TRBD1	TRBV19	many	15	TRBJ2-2	CASTKGGGGTGELFF	TGTGCCAGTACCAAAGGGGGCGGTGGGACCGGGGAGCTGTTTTTT
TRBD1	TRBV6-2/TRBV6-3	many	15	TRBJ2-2	CASSLGQGETGELFF	TGTGCCAGCAGTTTAGGACAGGGCGAAACCGGGGAGCTGTTTTTT
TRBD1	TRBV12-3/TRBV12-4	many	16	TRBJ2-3	CASSSTTGSPTDTQYF	TGTGCCAGCAGTTCCACGACAGGGTCCCCCACAGATACGCAGTATTTT
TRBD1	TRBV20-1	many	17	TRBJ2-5	CSAPWHLGQGFQETQYF	TGCAGTGCTCCATGGCATCTGGGACAGGGGTTCCAAGAGACCCAGTACTTC
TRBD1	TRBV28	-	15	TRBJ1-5	CASSATGTGHQPQHF	TGTGCCAGCAGTGCAACTGGGACAGGGCATCAGCCCCAGCATTTT
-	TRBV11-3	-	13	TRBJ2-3	CASSPGETDTQYF	TGTGCCAGCAGCCCAGGGGAAACCGATACGCAGTATTTT
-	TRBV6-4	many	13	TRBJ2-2	CASSDRDGGELFF	TGTGCCAGCAGTGACAGGGACGGCGGGGAGCTGTTTTTT
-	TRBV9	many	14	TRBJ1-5	CASSVEGGGQPQHF	TGTGCCAGCAGCGTAGAGGGGGGAGGACAGCCCCAGCATTTT